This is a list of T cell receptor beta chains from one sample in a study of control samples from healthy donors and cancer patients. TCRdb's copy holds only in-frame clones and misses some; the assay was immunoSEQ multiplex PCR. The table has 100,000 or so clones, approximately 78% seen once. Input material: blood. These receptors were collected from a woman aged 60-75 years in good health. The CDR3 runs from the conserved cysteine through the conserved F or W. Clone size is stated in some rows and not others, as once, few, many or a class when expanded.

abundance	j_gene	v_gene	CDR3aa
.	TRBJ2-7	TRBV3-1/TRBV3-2	CASSQVSGAPEQYF
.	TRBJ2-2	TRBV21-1	CASSKERNLLTPLQRTGELFF
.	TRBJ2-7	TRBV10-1	CASSVNRGEQYF
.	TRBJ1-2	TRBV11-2	CASSRTVTGEYGYTF
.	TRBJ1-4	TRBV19	CASSNQGAREKLFF
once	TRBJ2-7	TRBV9	CASSVDTEPYEQYF
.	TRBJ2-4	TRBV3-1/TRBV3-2	CASSQASVRERNIQYF
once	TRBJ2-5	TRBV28	CASSFFGRNQETQYF
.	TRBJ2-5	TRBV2	CASSGLKLETQYF
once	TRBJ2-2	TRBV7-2	CASSLDAVSGTGELFF
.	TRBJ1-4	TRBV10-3	CAIGTGEGKLFF
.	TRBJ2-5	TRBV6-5	CASSPDMEETQYF
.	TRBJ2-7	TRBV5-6	CASSIKGPRALYEQYF
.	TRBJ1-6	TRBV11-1	CASSSGPSPLHF
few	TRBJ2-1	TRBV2	CASSNGPYNEQFF
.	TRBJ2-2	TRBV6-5	CASRFPGELFF
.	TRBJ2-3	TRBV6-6	CASKAGGSTDTQYF
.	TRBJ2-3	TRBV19	CASSIGGPRDTQYF
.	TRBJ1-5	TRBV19	CASSINLYVRQPQHF
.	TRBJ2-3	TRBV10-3	CAISEGGTGGADTQYF
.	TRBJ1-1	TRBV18	CASSLAVNTEAFF
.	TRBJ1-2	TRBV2	CASSAGDTYGYTF
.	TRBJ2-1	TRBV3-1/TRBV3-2	CASSPLGAGVDNEQFF
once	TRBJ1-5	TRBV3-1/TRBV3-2	CASSPPGGSNQPQHF
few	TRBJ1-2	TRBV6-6	CASTRGTEANYGYTF
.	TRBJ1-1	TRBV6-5	CASSSKGRTEAFF
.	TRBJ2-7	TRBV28	CASRRGRVESYEQYF
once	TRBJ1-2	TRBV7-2	CASSLVEGPYGYTF
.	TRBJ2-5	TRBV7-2	CASSLPSKETQYF
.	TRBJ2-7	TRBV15	CATSREGSSYEQYF
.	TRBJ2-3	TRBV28	CASSLRELAGRTDTQYF
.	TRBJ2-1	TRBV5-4	CASSRGTATYNEQFF
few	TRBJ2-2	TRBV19	CASSIEEGMSDTGELFF